The rows below give T cell receptor beta chains drawn from one sample of a study of early T cells in non-severe SARS-CoV-2 infection. TCRdb redid the calling of the 5' RACE reads with MiXCR, one entry per CDR3 protein. The sample holds about 100,000 distinct CDR3 sequences, over 10% seen once. The sequencing sample was made of whole blood. These receptors were obtained from an adult who was a healthcare worker with PCR-confirmed SARS-CoV-2 infection or an uninfected control (not recorded which). CDR3s leave out the opening cysteine and the closing phenylalanine or tryptophan. Expanded clones are given a class, and other clones once, few, many or no size at all.

SARDRQRGDTGELF | 14 | TRBV20-1 | - | TRBJ2-2
ASSQQGSGNQPQH | 13 | TRBV7-6 | many | TRBJ1-5
SASPPTGELF | 10 | TRBV20-1 | few | TRBJ2-2
ASSFMGGGNTIY | 12 | TRBV5-4 | - | TRBJ1-3
ASSRERNTEAF | 11 | TRBV7-3 | - | TRBJ1-1
SATGTPPTYEQY | 12 | TRBV20-1 | many | TRBJ2-7
ASRPGGDTQY | 10 | TRBV7-9 | - | TRBJ2-3
ASSLGLTSSTDTQY | 14 | TRBV7-8 | many | TRBJ2-3
ASSLAHGDRDYEQY | 14 | TRBV5-1 | few | TRBJ2-7
SARDLILRSYEQY | 13 | TRBV20-1 | - | TRBJ2-7
AGRGAGNSYNEQF | 13 | TRBV5-1 | - | TRBJ2-1
SVEPGPGNEKLF | 12 | TRBV29-1 | - | TRBJ1-4
SVSPGVVSYNEQF | 13 | TRBV29-1 | - | TRBJ2-1
ASSSVTGNNEQF | 12 | TRBV5-1 | - | TRBJ2-1
ASSLASLGEKLF | 12 | TRBV5-1 | - | TRBJ1-4
ASSPSGLVRGEQF | 13 | TRBV7-6 | few | TRBJ2-1
ASSSLAVTRDTQY | 13 | TRBV2 | many | TRBJ2-3
ASSRQGYNQPQH | 12 | TRBV3-1 | few | TRBJ1-5
ASSQVSEFNEQF | 12 | TRBV4-3 | few | TRBJ2-1
ASSFIRGSSYNEQF | 14 | TRBV6-1 | few | TRBJ2-1
ATSRDTGGGEQY | 12 | TRBV15 | many | TRBJ2-7
ATSDSRDEQF | 10 | TRBV24-1 | few | TRBJ2-1
ASSSGQDHQPQH | 12 | TRBV7-9 | few | TRBJ1-5
ASSFYFRPSTYEQY | 14 | TRBV12-3/TRBV12-4 | - | TRBJ2-7
SVTGFTDEQY | 10 | TRBV29-1 | few | TRBJ2-7
ASSWDRARGDTQY | 13 | TRBV5-1 | - | TRBJ2-3